A single T cell receptor beta chain is shown here with its context. The data were taken from a study of T cell changes during pregnancy in multiple sclerosis. Method: immunoSEQ multiplex PCR; TCRdb's copy keeps in-frame clones and lacks some. The table has more than 20,000 clones, 90% to 95% seen once. V shed 1 base, J shed 6 bases, and the junction held 7 bases outside the gene matches. The CDR3 contains 16 residues. Germline V gene data show CDR1 as LGHNA and CDR2 as YSLEER. The source was CD8+ T cells from peripheral blood mononuclear cells, collected in the third trimester of pregnancy. This chain links TRBV4-3 with TRBJ2-5; 11 positions match TRBD1. The source is a female donor with multiple sclerosis, enrolled in a pregnancy study. Here the CDR3 reads CASSQGPGTGGQTQYF. The CDR3 coding sequence is TGCGCCAGCAGCCAAGGTCCCGGGACAGGGGGGCAGACCCAGTACTTC.